A selection of T cell receptor beta chains follows, all from one sample in a study of cytomegalovirus exposure and HLA in healthy donors. The data were produced by immunoSEQ multiplex PCR, yet TCRdb's version contains in-frame clones alone and is incomplete. The table records fewer than 200,000 clones, approximately 86% of them present only once. The specimen was PBMCs. All receptors come from a man aged 30-40 years in good health and CMV-seropositive. CDR3s include the opening cysteine and the closing phenylalanine or tryptophan. D genes are given only for firm matches. The size of a clone is reported for some rows only, either as once, few or many, or as a class for expanded clones.

V	D	size	J	CDR3	DNA
TRBV28	TRBD1	.	TRBJ2-7	CASTNDRGYEQYF	TGTGCCAGCACAAACGACAGGGGCTACGAGCAGTACTTC
TRBV4-3	.	.	TRBJ1-6	CASSQDPPPALNSPLHF	TGCGCCAGCAGCCAAGATCCCCCCCCTGCATTAAATTCACCCCTCCACTTT
TRBV18	.	.	TRBJ2-3	CASSPVNTLSPDTQYF	TGTGCCAGCTCACCCGTGAACACACTTTCGCCAGATACGCAGTATTTT
TRBV10-3	.	.	TRBJ2-3	CAISDLGQLDTQYF	TGTGCCATCAGTGACCTCGGACAGTTAGATACGCAGTATTTT
TRBV28	TRBD2	.	TRBJ2-5	CASSLVSGRPGETQYF	TGTGCCAGCAGTTTGGTTAGCGGGAGGCCCGGGGAGACCCAGTACTTC
TRBV9	TRBD2	.	TRBJ2-3	CASSVGTSGEVTQYF	TGTGCCAGCAGCGTAGGGACTAGCGGGGAGGTTACGCAGTATTTT
TRBV6-1	TRBD1	.	TRBJ2-7	CASRDRGLPSYEQYF	TGTGCCAGCAGGGACAGGGGGCTGCCCAGCTACGAGCAGTACTTC
TRBV7-6	TRBD2	.	TRBJ2-3	CASSSLAGGPTDTQYF	TGTGCCAGCAGCTCCTTAGCGGGAGGGCCGACAGATACGCAGTATTTT
TRBV29-1	.	.	TRBJ1-2	CSASTDLNYGYTF	TGCAGCGCTTCGACAGATTTGAACTATGGCTACACCTTC
TRBV7-9	.	.	TRBJ2-1	CASSLVAFSSYNEQFF	TGTGCCAGCAGCTTAGTTGCGTTTAGCTCCTACAATGAGCAGTTCTTC
TRBV2	TRBD2	.	TRBJ2-1	CASSEDLRGGSSYNEQFF	TGTGCCAGCAGTGAAGACTTGCGGGGGGGAAGCTCCTACAATGAGCAGTTCTTC
TRBV11-3	.	once	TRBJ1-1	CTPKGDINTEAFF	TGTACTCCAAAGGGGGATATAAACACTGAAGCTTTCTTT
TRBV4-2	.	once	TRBJ2-5	CASSHRGLEETQYF	TGTGCCAGCAGCCACCGGGGACTGGAAGAGACCCAGTACTTC
TRBV27	.	.	TRBJ1-2	CASKATLSGYTF	TGTGCCAGCAAGGCCACTTTATCGGGCTACACCTTC
TRBV18	.	.	TRBJ1-4	CASSSSQGTNEKLFF	TGTGCCAGCTCAAGCTCACAGGGTACTAATGAAAAACTGTTTTTT
TRBV9	TRBD1	.	TRBJ1-4	CASSTREGTGRQTNEKLFF	TGTGCCAGCAGCACCCGAGAGGGGACAGGGAGGCAGACTAATGAAAAACTGTTTTTT
TRBV6-5	.	.	TRBJ1-1	CASSSDRMNTEAFF	TGTGCCAGCAGTTCCGACAGAATGAACACTGAAGCTTTCTTT
TRBV5-6	.	.	TRBJ1-2	CASSSDQTARGGYTF	TGTGCCAGCAGCTCGGACCAGACAGCCCGGGGTGGCTACACCTTC
TRBV5-1	TRBD1	.	TRBJ2-7	CASSFGQGTLYEQYF	TGCGCCAGCAGCTTCGGACAGGGAACCCTTTACGAGCAGTACTTC
TRBV19	.	.	TRBJ1-3	CASTQNGDSGNTIYF	TGTGCCAGTACTCAGAATGGGGACTCTGGAAACACCATATATTTT
TRBV5-4	.	once	TRBJ1-2	CASSTLETLGYTF	TGTGCCAGCAGCACACTAGAGACACTCGGCTACACCTTC
TRBV11-3	TRBD2	once	TRBJ2-1	CASSSGTSGGAPYNEQFF	TGTGCCAGCAGCTCTGGGACTAGCGGGGGGGCACCCTACAATGAGCAGTTCTTC
TRBV19	.	.	TRBJ2-7	CASSIGTAYEQYF	TGTGCCAGTAGTATAGGGACAGCCTACGAGCAGTACTTC
TRBV28	.	.	TRBJ1-4	CASRRGKSNEKLFF	TGTGCCAGCAGAAGGGGCAAATCTAATGAAAAACTGTTTTTT
TRBV13	.	.	TRBJ1-3	CASSLGPQPSSGNTIYF	TGTGCCAGCAGCTTAGGCCCACAGCCATCCTCTGGAAACACCATATATTTT
TRBV10-3	TRBD1	once	TRBJ2-7	CAISELTRDRNEQYF	TGTGCCATCAGTGAACTTACCCGGGACAGAAACGAGCAGTACTTC
TRBV27	.	.	TRBJ1-2	CASSLRDRANYGYTF	TGTGCCAGCAGTTTGAGGGACCGCGCTAACTATGGCTACACCTTC
TRBV7-6	.	.	TRBJ2-7	CASSLQQSSSSYEQYF	TGTGCCAGCAGCTTACAGCAGAGCTCTAGCTCCTACGAGCAGTACTTC
TRBV5-1	TRBD2	.	TRBJ2-5	CASRMGVEREVSQETQYF	TGCGCCAGCAGAATGGGGGTGGAGCGGGAGGTATCCCAAGAGACCCAGTACTTC
TRBV4-3	TRBD1	.	TRBJ2-7	CASSQGLGTAYEQYF	TGCGCCAGCAGCCAAGGCTTGGGGACAGCCTACGAGCAGTACTTC
TRBV7-9	TRBD1	few	TRBJ2-5	CASSSAGTGPETQYF	TGTGCCAGCAGCTCGGCCGGGACAGGGCCTGAGACCCAGTACTTC
TRBV4-1	TRBD1	.	TRBJ1-2	CASSQEVSGTGAYYGYTF	TGCGCCAGCAGCCAAGAGGTTTCTGGGACAGGGGCTTACTATGGCTACACCTTC
TRBV5-1	.	.	TRBJ2-7	CASSLMARAYEQYF	TGCGCCAGCAGCTTGATGGCTAGGGCGTACGAGCAGTACTTC
TRBV30	.	.	TRBJ2-5	CAWIKGLPQETQYF	TGTGCCTGGATCAAGGGGCTACCTCAAGAGACCCAGTACTTC
TRBV29-1	.	once	TRBJ2-7	CSVGAPASEQYF	TGCAGCGTTGGTGCTCCCGCTTCCGAGCAGTACTTC
TRBV2	.	.	TRBJ1-2	CASSDLPGEWNYGYTF	TGTGCCAGCAGTGACCTACCGGGGGAATGGAACTATGGCTACACCTTC
TRBV25-1	.	.	TRBJ1-4	CASSFPPFEKLFF	TGTGCCAGCAGCTTCCCCCCCTTCGAAAAACTGTTTTTT
TRBV2	.	.	TRBJ1-5	CASSHGGLGQPQHF	TGTGCCAGCAGTCATGGGGGTCTCGGTCAGCCCCAGCATTTT
TRBV4-1	TRBD2	many	TRBJ2-7	CASSPGLAGFNEQYF	TGCGCCAGCAGCCCGGGACTAGCGGGGTTCAACGAGCAGTACTTC
TRBV11-3	.	.	TRBJ1-3	CASRYAWWGPGNTIYF	TGTGCCAGCAGATACGCCTGGTGGGGGCCTGGAAACACCATATATTTT
TRBV11-2	TRBD2	.	TRBJ2-5	CASSWGLAGKEETQYF	TGTGCCAGCAGCTGGGGACTAGCGGGAAAGGAGGAGACCCAGTACTTC
TRBV6-5	TRBD2	few	TRBJ2-7	CASSYRSGAYEQYF	TGTGCCAGCAGTTACAGAAGCGGGGCCTACGAGCAGTACTTC
TRBV11-3	.	.	TRBJ2-7	CASSEDDASYEQYF	TGTGCCAGCAGCGAAGACGACGCGTCCTACGAGCAGTACTTC
TRBV2	.	.	TRBJ1-1	CASSEALLLNKAFF	TGTGCCAGCAGTGAGGCATTACTCCTAAACAAAGCTTTCTTT
TRBV7-2	TRBD1	.	TRBJ2-1	CASSSMGQGTNEQFF	TGTGCCAGCAGCTCCATGGGACAGGGGACGAATGAGCAGTTCTTC
TRBV6-5	.	.	TRBJ1-1	CASSYSDWGGNTEAFF	TGTGCCAGCAGTTACTCGGATTGGGGGGGGAACACTGAAGCTTTCTTT